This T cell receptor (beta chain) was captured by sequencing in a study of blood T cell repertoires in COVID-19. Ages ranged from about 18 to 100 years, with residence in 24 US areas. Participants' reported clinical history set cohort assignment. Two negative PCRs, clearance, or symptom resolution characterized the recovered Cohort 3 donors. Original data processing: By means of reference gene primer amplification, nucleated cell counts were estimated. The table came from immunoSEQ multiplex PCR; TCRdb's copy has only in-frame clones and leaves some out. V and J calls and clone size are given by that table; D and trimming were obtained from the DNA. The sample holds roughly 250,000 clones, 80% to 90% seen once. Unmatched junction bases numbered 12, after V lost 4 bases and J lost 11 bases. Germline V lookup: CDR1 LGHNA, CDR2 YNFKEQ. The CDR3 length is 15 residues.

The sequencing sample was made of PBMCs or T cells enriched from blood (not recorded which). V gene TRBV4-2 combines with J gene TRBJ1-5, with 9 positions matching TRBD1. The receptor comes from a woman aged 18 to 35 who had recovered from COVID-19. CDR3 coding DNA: TGTGCCAGCAGCCGGAGGACAGGGGTGGCTTGGGCCCAGCATTTT. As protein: CASSRRTGVAWAQHF.